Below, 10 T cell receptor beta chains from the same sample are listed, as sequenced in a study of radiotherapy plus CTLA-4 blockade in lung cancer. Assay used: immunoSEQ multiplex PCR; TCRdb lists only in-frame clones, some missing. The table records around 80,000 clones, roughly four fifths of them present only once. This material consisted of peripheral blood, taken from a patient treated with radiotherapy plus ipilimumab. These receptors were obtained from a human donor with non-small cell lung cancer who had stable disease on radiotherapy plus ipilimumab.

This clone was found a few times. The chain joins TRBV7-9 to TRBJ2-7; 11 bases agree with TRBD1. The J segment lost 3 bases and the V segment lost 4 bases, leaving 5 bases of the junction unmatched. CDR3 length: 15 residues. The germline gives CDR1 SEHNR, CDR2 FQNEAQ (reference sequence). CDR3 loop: CASSSRDRGGYEQYF. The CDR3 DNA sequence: TGTGCCAGCAGCTCACGGGACAGGGGGGGCTACGAGCAGTACTTC. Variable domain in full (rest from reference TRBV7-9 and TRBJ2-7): DTGVSQNPRHKITKRGQNVTFRCDPISEHNRLYWYRQTLGQGPEFLTYFQNEAQLEKSRLLSDRFSAERPKGSFSTLEIQRTEQGDSAMYLCASSSRDRGGYEQYFGPGTRLTVT.

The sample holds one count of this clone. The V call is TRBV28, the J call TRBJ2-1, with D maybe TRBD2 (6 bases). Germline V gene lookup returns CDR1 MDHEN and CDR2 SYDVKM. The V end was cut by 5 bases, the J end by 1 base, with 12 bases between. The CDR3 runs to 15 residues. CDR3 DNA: TGTGCCAGCAGTCCTGTCGGGGGTTCCTACAATGAGCAGTTCTTC. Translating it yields CASSPVGGSYNEQFF. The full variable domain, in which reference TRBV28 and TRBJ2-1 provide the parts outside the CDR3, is DVKVTQSSRYLVKRTGEKVFLECVQDMDHENMFWYRQDPGLGLRLIYFSYDVKMKEKGDIPEGYSVSREKKERFSLILESASTNQTSMYLCASSPVGGSYNEQFFGPGTRLTVL.

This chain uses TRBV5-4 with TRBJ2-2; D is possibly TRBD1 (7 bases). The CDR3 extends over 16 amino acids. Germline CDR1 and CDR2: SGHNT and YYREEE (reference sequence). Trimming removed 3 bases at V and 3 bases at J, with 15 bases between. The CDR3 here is CASSSGGTAHTGELFF. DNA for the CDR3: TGTGCCAGCAGCTCCGGCGGGACAGCCCACACCGGGGAGCTGTTTTTT.

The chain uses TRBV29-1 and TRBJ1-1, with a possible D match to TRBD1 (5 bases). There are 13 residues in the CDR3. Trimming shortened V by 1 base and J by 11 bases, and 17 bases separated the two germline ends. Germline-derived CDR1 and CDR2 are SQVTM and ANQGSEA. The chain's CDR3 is CSVEAPVTGRAFF. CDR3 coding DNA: TGCAGCGTTGAAGCCCCGGTAACAGGTAGGGCTTTCTTT.

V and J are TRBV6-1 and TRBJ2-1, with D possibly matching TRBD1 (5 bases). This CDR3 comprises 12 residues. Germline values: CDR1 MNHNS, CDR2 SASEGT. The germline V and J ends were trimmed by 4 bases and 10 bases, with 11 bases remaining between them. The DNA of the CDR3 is TGTGCCAGCAGTGTCCAGGGTGGCGAGCAGTTCTTC. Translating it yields CASSVQGGEQFF.

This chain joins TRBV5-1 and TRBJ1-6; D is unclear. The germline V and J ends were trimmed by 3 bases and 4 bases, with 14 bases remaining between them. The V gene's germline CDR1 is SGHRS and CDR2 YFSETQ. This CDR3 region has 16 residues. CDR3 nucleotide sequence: TGCGCCAGCAGCTGGAGGGAATCCACATATAATTCACCCCTCCACTTT. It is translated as CASSWRESTYNSPLHF.

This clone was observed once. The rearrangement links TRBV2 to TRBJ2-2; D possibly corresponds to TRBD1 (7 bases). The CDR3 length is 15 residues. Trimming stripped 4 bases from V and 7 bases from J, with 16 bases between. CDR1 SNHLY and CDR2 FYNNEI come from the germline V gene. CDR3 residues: CASSGRQGGIGELFF. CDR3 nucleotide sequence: TGTGCCAGCAGTGGGCGACAGGGAGGAATCGGGGAGCTGTTTTTT.

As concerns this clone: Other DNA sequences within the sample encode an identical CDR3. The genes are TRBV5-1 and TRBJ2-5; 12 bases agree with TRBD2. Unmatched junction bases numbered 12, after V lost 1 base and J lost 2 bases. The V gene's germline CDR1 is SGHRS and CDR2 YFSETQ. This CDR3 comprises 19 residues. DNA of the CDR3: TGCGCCAGCAGCTTGAAATTGACTAGCGGGAGTTGGGGGCAAGAGACCCAGTACTTC. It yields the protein CASSLKLTSGSWGQETQYF.

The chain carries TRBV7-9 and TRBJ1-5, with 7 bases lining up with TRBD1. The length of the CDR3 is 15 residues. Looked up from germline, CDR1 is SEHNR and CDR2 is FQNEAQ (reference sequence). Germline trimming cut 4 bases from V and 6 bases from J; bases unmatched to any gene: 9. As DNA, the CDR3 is TGTGCCAGCAGCTCCCAGGGGGTCGGTAGTCAGCCCCAGCATTTT. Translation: CASSSQGVGSQPQHF.

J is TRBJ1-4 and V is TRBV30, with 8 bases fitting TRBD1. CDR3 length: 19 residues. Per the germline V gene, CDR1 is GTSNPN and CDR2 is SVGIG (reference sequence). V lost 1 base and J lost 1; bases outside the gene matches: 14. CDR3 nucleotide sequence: TGTGCCTGGAGTGCTAGGACAGGGAATCCGGTACTAACTAATGAAAAACTGTTTTTT. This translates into CAWSARTGNPVLTNEKLFF.